The sequence of this TCR beta chain was determined in a study of cytomegalovirus exposure and HLA in healthy donors. Trimming left V 0 bases short and J 7 bases short, with 11 bases between. The germline V gene has CDR1 SGHKS and CDR2 YYEKEE (reference sequence). The CDR3 totals 14 residues. 13 Jbeta primers and 60 Vbeta primers were used for the PCR. TCRdb's table, derived via immunoSEQ multiplex PCR, lists solely in-frame clones and lacks some. Of about 98,000 clones in the sample, over 70% were seen once. In its sample, this clone was seen once. Its specificity is not known. Study outcomes and limitations: As confirmed in vitro, three CMV-associated chains were specific for CMV antigens. Reportedly, fewer N-insertions than the approximately 600-donor mean appeared in an Asian-associated ancestry cluster in a later analysis.

This sequence joins TRBV5-5 and TRBJ1-5; perhaps TRBD1 as D (5 bases). The sample was PBMCs. This TCR was recovered from a man younger than 35 in good health and CMV-seropositive. CDR3 bases: TGTGCCAGCAGCTTGGGTGGGAGGGACCAGCCCCAGCATTTT. Protein product: CASSLGGRDQPQHF.